What follows is one T cell receptor (beta chain) and its context. This entry belongs to a study of blood T cell repertoires in COVID-19. TCRdb keeps only in-frame clones here, not all; method: immunoSEQ multiplex PCR. Of some 400,000 clones in the sample, about 89% are singletons; the top ten hold roughly 2%. The material sequenced was peripheral blood. The receptor was derived from a woman aged 55-70 years with COVID-19, enrolled during active disease.

In nucleotides, the CDR3 is TGTGCCAGCAGTTCGACAGGGCTTCCGGCCGAAGCTTTCTTT. This codes for CASSSTGLPAEAFF. The chain uses TRBV14 and TRBJ1-1, with 7 bases that match TRBD1. The length of the CDR3 is 14 residues. V lost 6 bases to trimming and J lost 8 bases; unmatched junction nucleotides: 12. Germline CDR1 and CDR2: SGHDN and FVKESK.